Sequencing of this TCR beta chain was carried out in a study of T cells in Graves' hyperthyroidism and ophthalmopathy. RNA transcripts yielded amplified TCR beta CDR3 regions. Carried out on the TCR CDR3, a first-round RT-PCR used the HTBI primer set. Via MiXCR, TCRdb re-called the multiplex PCR reads, giving one row per CDR3 protein. This table has a few hundred thousand distinct CDR3 sequences, approximately 17% appearing once. The length of the CDR3 is 13 residues. With 9 bases removed from V and 9 bases from J, the gap between germline ends came to 17 bases. Germline-derived CDR1 and CDR2 are MNHNS and SASEGT.

The TCR comes from a woman under 30 with Graves' ophthalmopathy. The chain couples TRBV6-1 to TRBJ2-2; D perhaps matches TRBD1 (6 bases). The sequencing input was blood. For the CDR3, the DNA is TGTGCCAGTTCGGACAGTACTGCTAGGGAGCTGTTTTTT. Encoded protein: CASSDSTARELFF.